The T cell receptor beta chain described here comes from a study of Ad26.COV2.S vaccination and SARS-CoV-2 variants. Study-wide context: Recipients of Ad26.COV2.S got it intramuscularly, once or twice 56 days apart.

CDR3 length equals 12 residues. CDR1 is SGHAT and CDR2 is FQNNGV in the germline V gene. Stated treatment: around 19 received Ad26.COV2.S at low or high dose, single or two shots; about 5 received placebo; per-sample allocation not given. Each sample was drawn 63 days after the first injection (of vaccine or placebo). Adults aged 18-55 years in Boston included the donor. Wuhan-strain spike was delivered by a replication-incompetent Ad26 vector. Profiled with immunoSEQ multiplex PCR; TCRdb holds only in-frame clones, not every one. The sample lists 350,000 to 500,000 clones, approximately 87% occurring once. This clone appeared a few times. Its antigen is unidentified. Study-level findings and limits: Reportedly, spike-specific CD8+ and CD4+ T cell responses achieved substantial breadth once vaccination had taken place.

V gene TRBV11-2 combines with J gene TRBJ1-6, with no clear D. Sequenced here: peripheral blood, sampled in a trial of Ad26.COV2.S vaccine versus placebo. The clonotype was recovered from a person aged 18-65 years who received the Ad26.COV2.S COVID-19 vaccine or a placebo. The CDR3 loop is CAIRPPNSPLHF. In nucleotides, the CDR3 is TGTGCGATTAGGCCCCCGAATTCACCCCTCCACTTT. Based on the CDR3 plus reference TRBV11-2 and TRBJ1-6, the full variable domain is EAGVAQSPRYKIIEKRQSVAFWCNPISGHATLYWYQQILGQGPKLLIQFQNNGVVDDSQLPKDRFSAERLKGVDSTLKIQPAKLEDSAVYLCAIRPPNSPLHFGNGTRLTVT.